This TCR beta chain was sequenced in a study of shared clonotypes between healthy human individuals. Across the whole study: Donors had three CD4 naive, three CD4 memory, two CD8 naive and one CD8 memory plate apiece.

Whole-study findings and limits: Naive subsets generally had larger estimated richness than memory subsets. Across a handful of donors, naive CD4 shared 5% to 6%, naive CD8 under 4%, memory CD4 over 2%, memory CD8 under 0.5%.

As regards this clone: Its antigen remains unidentified.

Deep-level assay runs were performed. Clones were read by immunoSEQ multiplex PCR, and TCRdb kept only the in-frame ones, dropping some. The sample shows more than 550,000 clones, over 60% of them seen only once. With 5 bases removed from V and 7 bases from J, the gap between germline ends came to 18 bases. Germline lookup yields CDR1 KGHSH and CDR2 LQKENI. The CDR3 consists of 14 residues. The clonotype originates from a woman in her 30s in good health. The sample was memory CD4+ T cells sorted from blood. As for subset: CD45RA-negative fraction. J is TRBJ2-7 and V is TRBV18; D could derive from TRBD1 or TRBD2 (5 bases each). CDR3 in amino acids: CASSSYGAEGEQYF. The CDR3 DNA reads as TGTGCCAGCTCATCGTACGGGGCCGAGGGGGAGCAGTACTTC.